The 8 T cell receptor beta chains presented below share a single source sample, sequenced in a study of long-term antiretroviral therapy in people with HIV. Sequencing relied on immunoSEQ assay v3.0, run at survey level. Here immunoSEQ multiplex PCR was the method, and the copy in TCRdb shows in-frame clones only, minus some. The profile shows about 22,000 clones, about nine tenths of them singletons. The material was unsorted PBMCs, obtained 1.8 years before starting antiretroviral therapy. These receptors came from a woman aged 30 to 39 with HIV.

V and J are TRBV7-8 and TRBJ2-7; tentative D call: TRBD2 (6 bases). The V end was cut by 1 base, the J end by 4 bases, with 20 bases between. Germline loops: CDR1 SGHVS, CDR2 FQNEAQ. This CDR3 has 17 amino acids. CDR3 sequence reads: CASSLEYRSEGRYEQYF. As DNA, the CDR3 is TGTGCCAGCAGCTTAGAATACCGGTCAGAAGGGAGGTACGAGCAGTACTTC.

This clone turned up a few times. CDR3 DNA sequence: TGCGCCAGCAGCAGCCGACATCCCGCATACGAGCAGTACGTC. This sequence encodes CASSSRHPAYEQYV. This chain links TRBV4-1 with TRBJ2-7; D gene ambiguous. V was shortened by 5 bases and J by 4 bases, with 15 bases between the two germline ends. CDR3 length equals 14 residues. The germline V gene encodes CDR1 MGHRA and CDR2 YSYEKL.

The chain couples TRBV19 to TRBJ1-1, with D possibly TRBD1 on 6 matching bases. Germline assignment: CDR1 LNHDA and CDR2 SQIVND (reference sequence). The CDR3 length is 13 residues. V lost 6 bases, J lost 4 bases, and 12 bases lay in between. CDR3 amino acids: CASRDRQTTEAFF. DNA of the CDR3: TGTGCCAGTAGAGACAGGCAGACCACTGAAGCTTTCTTT.

The chain joins TRBV10-3 to TRBJ1-5; 9 nucleotides line up with TRBD1. Per the germline V gene, CDR1 is ENHRY and CDR2 is SYGVKD. V lost 3 bases, J lost 6 bases, and 12 bases stayed unmatched. This CDR3 has 17 residues. The CDR3: CAISDPGTGSPSQPQHF. DNA for the CDR3: TGTGCCATCAGTGACCCTGGGACAGGGAGTCCCAGTCAGCCCCAGCATTTT.

This clone was seen a few times. V and J are TRBV2 and TRBJ1-1; unclear D gene. The CDR3 runs 12 residues. The V and J ends lost 4 bases and 6 bases respectively, with 9 bases between them. CDR1 is SNHLY, CDR2 FYNNEI, per germline. DNA for the CDR3: TGTGCCAGCAGTGTTATTGGAGCTGAAGCTTTCTTT. It translates to CASSVIGAEAFF.

The rearrangement joins TRBV5-1 to TRBJ1-2; D might be TRBD1 (6 bases). CDR1 and CDR2 from the germline V gene are SGHRS and YFSETQ. The CDR3 is made up of 13 amino acids. Trimming took off 0 bases at V and 4 bases at J, with 7 bases between the two ends. CDR3 residues: CASSLVQGYGYTF. CDR3 in DNA: TGCGCCAGCAGCTTGGTACAGGGCTATGGCTACACCTTC.

About this clone: Additional DNA sequences in this sample encode the identical CDR3. This chain connects TRBV11-2 to TRBJ1-1; D is ambiguous. Trimming stripped 1 base from V and 4 bases from J, with 4 bases between. Germline CDR1 is SGHAT and CDR2 is FQNNGV. This CDR3 comprises 12 residues. CDR3 in amino acids: CASSLVGTEAFF. The CDR3 coding sequence is TGTGCCAGCAGCTTAGTCGGCACTGAAGCTTTCTTT.

The chain carries TRBV2 and TRBJ1-2; D gene uncertain. V was trimmed by 0 bases and J by 13 bases, leaving 12 bases between them. Germline assignment: CDR1 SNHLY and CDR2 FYNNEI. The CDR3 length is 12 residues. In DNA, the CDR3 is TGTGCCAGCAGTGAAGCGGAACAGAGCTGCACCTTC. This codes for CASSEAEQSCTF.